These 10 T cell receptor beta chains were all obtained from the same sample, sequenced in a study of blood T cell repertoires in COVID-19 (dated by TCRdb to the early 2020s). Receptors were amplified or captured by the immunoSEQ multiplex PCR assay. The immuneACCESS repertoire file appears here via TCRdb, limited to in-frame rearrangements. These files lack a portion of the clones; in checked studies, under half of the deficit traces to unresolved V genes, and the cause of the others is not known. This sample is represented by some 280,000 clones; about nine tenths of them were singletons. The ten largest clones represent about 12% of the sample. Sequencing input: peripheral blood. Receptors were obtained from a woman in her sixties with acute or convalescent COVID-19.

V and J are TRBV5-6 and TRBJ1-6; TRBD1 might be the D (5 bases). Trimming stripped 0 bases from V and 0 bases from J, with 13 bases between. CDR3 length equals 18 residues. Germline V gene sequence: CDR1 SGHDT, CDR2 YYEEEE. The CDR3 DNA sequence: TGTGCCAGCAGCTTGGTATTTCGGACACACTCCTATAATTCACCCCTCCACTTT. As protein: CASSLVFRTHSYNSPLHF.

J is TRBJ2-1 and V is TRBV4-3; 9 bases line up with TRBD1. In germline, CDR1 is LGHNA, CDR2 YSLEER. V dropped 3 bases and J dropped 7; count of bases not matched to a gene: 10. The CDR3 length is 16 residues. CDR3 in amino acids: CASSHPDRGPPNEQFF. CDR3 sequence (DNA): TGCGCCAGCAGCCATCCGGACAGGGGCCCTCCTAATGAGCAGTTCTTC.

This sequence joins TRBV4-3 and TRBJ2-1, with TRBD2 as a possible D gene (6 bases). The V end was cut by 0 bases, the J end by 2 bases, with 17 bases between. This CDR3 is 18 amino acids long. CDR1 and CDR2 (germline): LGHNA, YSLEER. The CDR3 coding sequence is TGCGCCAGCAGCCAAGATTTGTGGCGGGATAACCCCTACAATGAGCAGTTCTTC. Its translation is CASSQDLWRDNPYNEQFF.

The chain is built from TRBV5-4 and TRBJ2-7; the match to TRBD1 covers 8 bases. The V and J ends lost 4 bases and 6 bases, in that order; junction bases with no gene match: 9. Germline-derived CDR1 and CDR2 are SGHNT and YYREEE (reference sequence). CDR3 size: 14 residues. The CDR3 here is CASSKGQGIGEQYF. In nucleotides, the CDR3 is TGTGCCAGCAGCAAAGGACAGGGAATCGGCGAGCAGTACTTC.

The CDR3 DNA is TGTGCCAGCAGCTTGGCCGCAGGGGCCGAGCAGTACTTC. Encoded protein: CASSLAAGAEQYF. The chain is built from TRBV5-8 and TRBJ2-7, with a weak D call TRBD1 (6 bases). Trimming cost V 0 bases and J 6 bases, with 10 bases left between them. CDR3 length equals 13 residues. Germline CDR1 SGHTS, CDR2 YDEGEE.

The J gene is TRBJ1-2, the V gene TRBV5-1, with 9 bases identical to TRBD1. Germline V gene sequence: CDR1 SGHRS, CDR2 YFSETQ. The CDR3 covers 15 residues. The V segment lost 1 base and the J segment 4 bases; nucleotides outside the gene matches: 5. DNA for the CDR3: TGCGCCAGCAGCTTGACACGACAGGGGGGCTATGGCTACACCTTC. It specifies CASSLTRQGGYGYTF.

This chain links TRBV7-8 with TRBJ1-1, with 10 bases lining up with TRBD1. The CDR3 spans 14 residues. The germline CDR1 and CDR2 sequences are SGHVS and FQNEAQ. The ends lost 5 bases at V and 5 bases at J; junction bases unmatched: 5. The CDR3 reads CASSPGTGVTEAFF. CDR3 coding DNA: TGTGCCAGCAGCCCGGGGACAGGGGTTACTGAAGCTTTCTTT.

This clone was detected only once. This chain links TRBV28 with TRBJ2-5; TRBD1 agrees at 8 bases. The CDR3 loop spans 16 amino acids. Germline V lookup: CDR1 MDHEN, CDR2 SYDVKM. V was pared by 3 bases and J by 5 bases, with 11 bases of the junction left unmatched. CDR3 in amino acids: CASSLKDRAPRETQYF. The CDR3, as DNA: TGTGCCAGCAGTTTGAAGGACAGGGCCCCCCGGGAGACCCAGTACTTC.

The rearrangement joins TRBV19 to TRBJ2-3; D might be TRBD1 (6 bases). V lost 1 base and J 7 bases, leaving 12 bases between the germline ends. The CDR3 extends over 14 amino acids. Germline assignment: CDR1 LNHDA and CDR2 SQIVND (reference sequence). The CDR3 reads CASSIADRRYTQYF. The CDR3 nucleotides read TGTGCCAGTAGTATAGCTGACAGGCGGTATACGCAGTATTTT.

This clone is a singleton in its sample. The V and J genes are TRBV7-9 and TRBJ1-5; TRBD1 might be the D (5 bases). This CDR3 has 14 amino acids. V was cut by 8 bases and J by 4 bases, with 15 bases left in between. Germline V gene data show CDR1 as SEHNR and CDR2 as FQNEAQ (reference sequence). The CDR3 sequence is CASQGAGLNQPQHF. CDR3 coding DNA: TGTGCCAGCCAAGGAGCAGGGCTTAATCAGCCCCAGCATTTT. Complete variable domain (other parts from reference TRBV7-9 and TRBJ1-5): DTGVSQNPRHKITKRGQNVTFRCDPISEHNRLYWYRQTLGQGPEFLTYFQNEAQLEKSRLLSDRFSAERPKGSFSTLEIQRTEQGDSAMYLCASQGAGLNQPQHFGDGTRLSIL.